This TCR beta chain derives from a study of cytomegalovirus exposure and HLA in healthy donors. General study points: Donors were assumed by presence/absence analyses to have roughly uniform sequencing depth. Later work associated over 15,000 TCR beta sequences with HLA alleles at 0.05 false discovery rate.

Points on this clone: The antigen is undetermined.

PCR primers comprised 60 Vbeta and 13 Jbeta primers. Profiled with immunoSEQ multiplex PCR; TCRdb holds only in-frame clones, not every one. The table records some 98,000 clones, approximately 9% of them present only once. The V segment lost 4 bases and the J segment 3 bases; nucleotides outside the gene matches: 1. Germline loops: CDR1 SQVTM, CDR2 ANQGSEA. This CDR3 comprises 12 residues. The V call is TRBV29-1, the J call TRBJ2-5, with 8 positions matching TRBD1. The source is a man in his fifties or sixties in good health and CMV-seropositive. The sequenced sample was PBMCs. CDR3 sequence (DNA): TGCAGCGTTGCAGGGGGCAAAGAGACCCAGTACTTC. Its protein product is CSVAGGKETQYF.